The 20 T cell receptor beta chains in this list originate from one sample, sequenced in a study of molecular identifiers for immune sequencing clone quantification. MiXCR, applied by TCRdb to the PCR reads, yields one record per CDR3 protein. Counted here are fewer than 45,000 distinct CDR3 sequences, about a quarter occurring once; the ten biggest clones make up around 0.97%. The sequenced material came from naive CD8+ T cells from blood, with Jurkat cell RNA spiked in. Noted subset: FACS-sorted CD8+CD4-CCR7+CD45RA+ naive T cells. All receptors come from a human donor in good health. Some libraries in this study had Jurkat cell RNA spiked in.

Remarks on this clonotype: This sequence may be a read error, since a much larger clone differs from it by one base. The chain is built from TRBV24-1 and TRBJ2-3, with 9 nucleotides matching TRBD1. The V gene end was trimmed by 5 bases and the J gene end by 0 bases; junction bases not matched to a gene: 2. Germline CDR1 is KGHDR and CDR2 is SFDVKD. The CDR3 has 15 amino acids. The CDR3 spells CATSGGTGSTDTQYF. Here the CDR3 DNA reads TGTGCCACCAGTGGGGGGACAGGGAGCACAGATACGCAGTATTTT.

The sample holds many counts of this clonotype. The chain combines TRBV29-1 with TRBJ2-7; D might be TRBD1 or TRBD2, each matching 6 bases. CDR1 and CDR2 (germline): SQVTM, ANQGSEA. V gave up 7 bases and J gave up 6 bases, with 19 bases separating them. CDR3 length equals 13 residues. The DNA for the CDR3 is TGCAGCGCTCACCTAGGGGGGTACAGCGAGCAGTACTTC. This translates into CSAHLGGYSEQYF.

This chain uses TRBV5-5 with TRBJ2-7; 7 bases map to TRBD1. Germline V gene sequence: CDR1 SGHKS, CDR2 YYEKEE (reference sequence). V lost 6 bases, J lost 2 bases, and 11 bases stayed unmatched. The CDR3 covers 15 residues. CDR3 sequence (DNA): TGTGCCAGCACCCCTCACAGGGGATATGCCTACGAGCAGTACTTC. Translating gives CASTPHRGYAYEQYF. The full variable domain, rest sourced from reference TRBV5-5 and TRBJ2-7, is DAGVTQSPTHLIKTRGQQVTLRCSPISGHKSVSWYQQVLGQGPQFIFQYYEKEERGRGNFPDRFSARQFPNYSSELNVNALLLGDSALYLCASTPHRGYAYEQYFGPGTRLTVT.

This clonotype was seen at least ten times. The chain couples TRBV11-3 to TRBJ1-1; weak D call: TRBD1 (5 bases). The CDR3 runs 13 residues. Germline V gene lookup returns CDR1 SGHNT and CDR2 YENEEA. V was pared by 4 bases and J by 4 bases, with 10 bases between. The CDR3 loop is CASSSGEGTEAFF. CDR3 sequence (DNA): TGTGCCAGCAGCTCGGGGGAAGGCACTGAAGCTTTCTTT.

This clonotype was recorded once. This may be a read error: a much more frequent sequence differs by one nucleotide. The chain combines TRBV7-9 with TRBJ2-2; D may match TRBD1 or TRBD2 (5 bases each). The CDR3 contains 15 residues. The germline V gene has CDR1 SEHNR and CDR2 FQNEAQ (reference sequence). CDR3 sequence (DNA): TGTGCCAGCATCTCGGGACGGTCGAACACCCGGGAGCTGTTTTTT. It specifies CASISGRSNTRELFF.

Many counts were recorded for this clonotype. The CDR3 nucleotides read TGTGCCAGCAGCCCTACGGACTTCGGCTACGAGCAGTACTTC. It yields the protein CASSPTDFGYEQYF. V gene TRBV6-1 combines with J gene TRBJ2-7, with D possibly matching TRBD2 (5 bases). The V end was cut by 6 bases, the J end by 3 bases, with 15 bases between. The CDR3 length is 14 residues. From germline, CDR1 is MNHNS and CDR2 SASEGT.

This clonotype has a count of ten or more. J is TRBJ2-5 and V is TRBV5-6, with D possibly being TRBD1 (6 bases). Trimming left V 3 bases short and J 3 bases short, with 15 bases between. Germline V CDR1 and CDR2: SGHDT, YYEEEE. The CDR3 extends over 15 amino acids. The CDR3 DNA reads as TGTGCCAGCAGCTCAGTACCGGGACATGAAGAGACCCAGTACTTC. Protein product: CASSSVPGHEETQYF.

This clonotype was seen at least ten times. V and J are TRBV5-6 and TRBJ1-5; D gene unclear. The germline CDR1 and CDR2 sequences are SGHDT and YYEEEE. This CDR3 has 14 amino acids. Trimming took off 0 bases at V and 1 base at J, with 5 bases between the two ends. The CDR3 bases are TGTGCCAGCAGCTTGGGGCGGAGCAATCAGCCCCAGCATTTT. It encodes CASSLGRSNQPQHF.

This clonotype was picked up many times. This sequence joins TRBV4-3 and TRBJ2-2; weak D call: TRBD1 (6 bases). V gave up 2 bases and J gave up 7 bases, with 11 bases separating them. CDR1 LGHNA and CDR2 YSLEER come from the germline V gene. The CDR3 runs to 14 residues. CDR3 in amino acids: CASSQYRDSGELFF. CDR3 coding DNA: TGCGCCAGCAGCCAATACAGGGATAGCGGGGAGCTGTTTTTT.

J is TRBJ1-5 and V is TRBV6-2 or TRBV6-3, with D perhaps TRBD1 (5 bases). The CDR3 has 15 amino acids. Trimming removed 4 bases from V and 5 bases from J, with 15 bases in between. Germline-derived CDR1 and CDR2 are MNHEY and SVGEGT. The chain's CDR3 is CASSLPGTVDQPQHF. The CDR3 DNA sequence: TGTGCCAGCAGTTTACCCGGGACGGTCGATCAGCCCCAGCATTTT.

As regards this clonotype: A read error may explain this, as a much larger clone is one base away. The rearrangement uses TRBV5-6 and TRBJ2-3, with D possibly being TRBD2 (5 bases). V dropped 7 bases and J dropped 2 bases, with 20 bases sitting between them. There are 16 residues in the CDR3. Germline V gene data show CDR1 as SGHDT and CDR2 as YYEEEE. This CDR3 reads CASCSRTRVATDTQYF. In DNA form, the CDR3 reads TGTGCCAGCTGCTCCCGTACTAGGGTCGCCACAGATACGCAGTATTTT. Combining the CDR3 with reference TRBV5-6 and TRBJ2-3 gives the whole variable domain DAGVTQSPTHLIKTRGQQVTLRCSPKSGHDTVSWYQQALGQGPQFIFQYYEEEERQRGNFPDRFSGHQFPNYSSELNVNALLLGDSALYLCASCSRTRVATDTQYFGPGTRLTVL.

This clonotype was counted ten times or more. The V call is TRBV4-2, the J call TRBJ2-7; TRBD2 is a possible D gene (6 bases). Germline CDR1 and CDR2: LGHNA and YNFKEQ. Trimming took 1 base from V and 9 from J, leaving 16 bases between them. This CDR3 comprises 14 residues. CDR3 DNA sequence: TGTGCCAGCAGCCAAGTCGACAGCGGGTTCGGGCAGTACTTC. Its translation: CASSQVDSGFGQYF.

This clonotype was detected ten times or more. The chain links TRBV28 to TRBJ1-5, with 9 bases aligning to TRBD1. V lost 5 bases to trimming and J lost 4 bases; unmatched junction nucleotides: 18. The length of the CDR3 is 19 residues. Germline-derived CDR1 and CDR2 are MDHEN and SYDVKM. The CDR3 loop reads CASSPAWTGDKLRNQPQHF. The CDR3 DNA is TGTGCCAGCAGTCCGGCGTGGACAGGGGACAAACTTCGGAATCAGCCCCAGCATTTT.

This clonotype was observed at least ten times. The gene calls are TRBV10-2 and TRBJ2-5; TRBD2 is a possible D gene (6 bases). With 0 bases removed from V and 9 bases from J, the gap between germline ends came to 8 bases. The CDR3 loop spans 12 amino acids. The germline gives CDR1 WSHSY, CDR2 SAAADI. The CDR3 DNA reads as TGCGCCAGCAGTGAGTCCAGGGAGGCCCAGTACTTC. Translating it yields CASSESREAQYF.

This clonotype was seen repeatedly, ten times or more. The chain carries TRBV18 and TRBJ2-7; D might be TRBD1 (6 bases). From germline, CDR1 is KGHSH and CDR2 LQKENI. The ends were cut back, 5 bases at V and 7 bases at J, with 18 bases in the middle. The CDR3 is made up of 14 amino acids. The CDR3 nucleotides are TGTGCCAGCTCAGCCAGAGACAGGCCCGAGGAGCAGTACTTC. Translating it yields CASSARDRPEEQYF.

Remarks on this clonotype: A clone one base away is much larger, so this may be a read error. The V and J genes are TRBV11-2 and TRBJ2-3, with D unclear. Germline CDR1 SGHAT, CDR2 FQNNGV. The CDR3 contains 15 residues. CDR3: CASRLAVVGTDTQYF. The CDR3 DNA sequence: TGTGCCAGCCGCTTAGCTGTAGTTGGCACAGATACGCAGTATTTT. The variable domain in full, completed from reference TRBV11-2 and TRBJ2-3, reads EAGVAQSPRYKIIEKRQSVAFWCNPISGHATLYWYQQILGQGPKLLIQFQNNGVVDDSQLPKDRFSAERLKGVDSTLKIQPAKLEDSAVYLCASRLAVVGTDTQYFGPGTRLTVL.

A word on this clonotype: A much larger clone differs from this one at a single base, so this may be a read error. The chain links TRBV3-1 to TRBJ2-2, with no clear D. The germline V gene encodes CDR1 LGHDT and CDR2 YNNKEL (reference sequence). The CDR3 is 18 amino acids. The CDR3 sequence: CASRQEGPDIANTGELFF. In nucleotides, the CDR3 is TGTGCCAGCCGCCAAGAAGGGCCCGACATCGCGAACACCGGGGAGCTGTTTTTT. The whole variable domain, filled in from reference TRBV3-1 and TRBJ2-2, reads DTAVSQTPKYLVTQMGNDKSIKCEQNLGHDTMYWYKQDSKKFLKIMFSYNNKELIINETVPNRFSPKSPDKAHLNLHINSLELGDSAVYFCASRQEGPDIANTGELFFGEGSRLTVL.

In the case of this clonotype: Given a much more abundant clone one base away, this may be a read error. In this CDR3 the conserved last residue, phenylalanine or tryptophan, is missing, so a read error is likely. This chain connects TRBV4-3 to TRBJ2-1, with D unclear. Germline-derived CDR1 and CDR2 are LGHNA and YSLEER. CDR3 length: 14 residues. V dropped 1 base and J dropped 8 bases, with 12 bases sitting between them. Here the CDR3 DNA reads TGCGCCAGCAGCCAAGTAAGACTTCGTGATGAGCAGTTCATC. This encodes CASSQVRLRDEQFI.

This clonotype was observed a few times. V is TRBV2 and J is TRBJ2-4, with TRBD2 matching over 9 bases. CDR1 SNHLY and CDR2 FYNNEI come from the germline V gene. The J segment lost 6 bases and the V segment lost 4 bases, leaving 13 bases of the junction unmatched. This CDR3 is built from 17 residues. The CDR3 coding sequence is TGTGCCAGCAGTGTCATAGCGGGGGACACAGCTAGAAACATTCAGTACTTC. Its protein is CASSVIAGDTARNIQYF.

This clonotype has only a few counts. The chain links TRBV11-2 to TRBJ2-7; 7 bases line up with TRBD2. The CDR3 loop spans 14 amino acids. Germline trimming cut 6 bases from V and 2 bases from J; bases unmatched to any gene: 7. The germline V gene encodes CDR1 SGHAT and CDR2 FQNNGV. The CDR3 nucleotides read TGTGCCAGCAGGGGGGGACTACACCCCTACGAGCAGTACTTC. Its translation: CASRGGLHPYEQYF.